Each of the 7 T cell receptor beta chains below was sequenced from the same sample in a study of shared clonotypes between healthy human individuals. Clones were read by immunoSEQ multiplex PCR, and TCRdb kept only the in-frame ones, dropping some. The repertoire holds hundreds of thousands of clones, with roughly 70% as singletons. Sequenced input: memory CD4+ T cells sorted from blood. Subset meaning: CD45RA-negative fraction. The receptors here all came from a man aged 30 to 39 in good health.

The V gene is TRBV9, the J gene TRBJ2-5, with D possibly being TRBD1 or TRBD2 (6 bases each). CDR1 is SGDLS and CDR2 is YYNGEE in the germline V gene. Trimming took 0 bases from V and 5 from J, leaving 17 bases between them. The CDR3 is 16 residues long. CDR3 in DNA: TGTGCCAGCAGCGTAGAATCGGGGGCCCTGGGTGAGACCCAGTACTTC. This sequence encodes CASSVESGALGETQYF.

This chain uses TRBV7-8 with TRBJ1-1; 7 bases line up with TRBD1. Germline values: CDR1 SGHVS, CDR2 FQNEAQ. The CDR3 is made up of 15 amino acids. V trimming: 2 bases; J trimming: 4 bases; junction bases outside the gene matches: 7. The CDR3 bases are TGTGCCAGCAGCTTAACCTTACAGGGGTCCACTGAAGCTTTCTTT. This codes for CASSLTLQGSTEAFF.

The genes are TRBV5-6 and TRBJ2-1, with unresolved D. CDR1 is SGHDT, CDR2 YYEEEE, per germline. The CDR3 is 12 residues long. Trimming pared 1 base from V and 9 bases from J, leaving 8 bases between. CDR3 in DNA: TGTGCCAGCAGCTTGCTTATTTCTGAGCAGTTCTTC. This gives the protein CASSLLISEQFF. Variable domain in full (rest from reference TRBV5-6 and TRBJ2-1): DAGVTQSPTHLIKTRGQQVTLRCSPKSGHDTVSWYQQALGQGPQFIFQYYEEEERQRGNFPDRFSGHQFPNYSSELNVNALLLGDSALYLCASSLLISEQFFGPGTRLTVL.

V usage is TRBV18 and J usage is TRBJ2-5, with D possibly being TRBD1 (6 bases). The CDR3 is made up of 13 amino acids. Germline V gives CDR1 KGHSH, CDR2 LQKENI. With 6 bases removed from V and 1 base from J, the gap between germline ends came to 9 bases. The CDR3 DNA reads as TGTGCCAGCTCTCCGGACAGCCAAGAGACCCAGTACTTC. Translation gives CASSPDSQETQYF.

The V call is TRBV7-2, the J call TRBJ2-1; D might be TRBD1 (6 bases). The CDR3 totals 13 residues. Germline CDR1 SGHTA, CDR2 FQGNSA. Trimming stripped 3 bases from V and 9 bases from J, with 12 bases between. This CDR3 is CASSFHRASEQFF. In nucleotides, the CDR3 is TGTGCCAGCAGCTTTCACAGGGCTTCTGAGCAGTTCTTC.

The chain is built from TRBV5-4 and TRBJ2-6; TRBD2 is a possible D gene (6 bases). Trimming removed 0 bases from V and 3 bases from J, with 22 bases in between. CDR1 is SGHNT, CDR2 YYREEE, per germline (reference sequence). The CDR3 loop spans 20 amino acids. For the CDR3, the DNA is TGTGCCAGCAGCTTGGACGGTCCGGGGGTCCCGACCCTTGGGGCCAACGTCCTGACTTTC. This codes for CASSLDGPGVPTLGANVLTF.

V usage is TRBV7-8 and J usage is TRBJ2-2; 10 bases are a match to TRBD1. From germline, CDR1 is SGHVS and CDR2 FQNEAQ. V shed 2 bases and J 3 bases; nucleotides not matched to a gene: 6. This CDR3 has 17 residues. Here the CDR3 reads CASSLLAGTGDTGELFF. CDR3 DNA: TGTGCCAGCAGCTTACTCGCCGGGACAGGGGACACCGGGGAGCTGTTTTTT.